This T cell receptor beta chain was identified during a study of OX40 agonist ivuxolimab in advanced cancers. Repertoires were generated with immunoSEQ multiplex PCR, while TCRdb's copy carries only in-frame clones and drops some. The data hold around 67,000 clones, with roughly nine tenths observed a single time. The V end lost 3 bases, the J end lost 8 bases, and 23 bases lay between the germline ends. The CDR3 is 16 residues long. Germline V gene lookup returns CDR1 KGHSH and CDR2 LQKENI. This clone was seen just once. What it recognizes is unknown. Study-level findings and limits: Compared with CD4+, CD8+ T cells on average had more expanded clones.

The source material was CD4+ or CD8+ T cells sorted from blood, sampled in a trial of the OX40 agonist ivuxolimab. This TCR was sampled from an adult with an advanced solid tumor such as melanoma, head and neck, liver or kidney cancer. The chain links TRBV18 to TRBJ2-7, with D tentatively TRBD2 (6 bases). The CDR3 DNA follows: TGTGCCAGCTCACCCCCGGGGGTAACCGGACGTGGGAAGCAGTACTTC. It codes for CASSPPGVTGRGKQYF.